Listed below are T cell receptor beta chains from one sample, sequenced in a study of Ad26.COV2.S vaccination and SARS-CoV-2 variants. The repertoire was sequenced with immunoSEQ multiplex PCR; TCRdb's copy has only in-frame clones and lacks some. The profile shows 350,000 to 500,000 clones, roughly 90% of them singletons. This sample comprised peripheral blood, obtained in a trial of Ad26.COV2.S vaccine versus placebo. The origin of the receptors is a person aged 18-65 years who received the Ad26.COV2.S COVID-19 vaccine or a placebo. The CDR3 runs from the conserved cysteine through the conserved F or W. The D gene is left open where the match is weak. Clone sizes are given selectively: once, few, many, or a class where the clone is expanded.

d_call: TRBD1; j_call: TRBJ1-1; clone_size: -; v_call: TRBV28; cdr3_aa: CASRRQGGTEAFF; cdr3_nt: TGTGCCAGCAGAAGACAGGGGGGCACTGAAGCTTTCTTT
d_call: -; j_call: TRBJ2-5; clone_size: once; v_call: TRBV12-1; cdr3_aa: CASSFVGGIGETQYF; cdr3_nt: TGTGCCAGCAGCTTTGTCGGGGGTATCGGCGAGACCCAGTACTTC
d_call: -; j_call: TRBJ2-7; clone_size: -; v_call: TRBV6-5; cdr3_aa: CASPSSYEQYF; cdr3_nt: TGTGCCAGCCCGTCCTCCTACGAGCAGTACTTC
d_call: -; j_call: TRBJ2-5; clone_size: -; v_call: TRBV6-5; cdr3_aa: CASRRGDAQETQYF; cdr3_nt: TGTGCCAGCAGGAGGGGTGACGCCCAAGAGACCCAGTACTTC
d_call: TRBD2; j_call: TRBJ2-7; clone_size: -; v_call: TRBV11-2; cdr3_aa: CASSLGLARQYF; cdr3_nt: TGTGCCAGCAGCTTAGGACTAGCGCGGCAGTACTTC
d_call: TRBD2; j_call: TRBJ2-1; clone_size: -; v_call: TRBV3-1/TRBV3-2; cdr3_aa: CASSQVGTSGGRYNEQFF; cdr3_nt: TGTGCCAGCAGCCAAGTAGGGACTAGCGGGGGTCGGTACAATGAGCAGTTCTTC
d_call: -; j_call: TRBJ1-1; clone_size: -; v_call: TRBV4-2; cdr3_aa: CASSQVFRDDTEAFF; cdr3_nt: TGTGCCAGCAGCCAAGTCTTCAGAGACGACACTGAAGCTTTCTTT
d_call: TRBD2; j_call: TRBJ2-5; clone_size: -; v_call: TRBV30; cdr3_aa: CAWKGLAGGPSETQYF; cdr3_nt: TGTGCCTGGAAGGGACTAGCGGGGGGGCCTTCTGAGACCCAGTACTTC
d_call: -; j_call: TRBJ2-5; clone_size: -; v_call: TRBV6-2/TRBV6-3; cdr3_aa: CASSYGPDAIGETQYF; cdr3_nt: TGTGCCAGCAGTTATGGTCCGGACGCGATCGGAGAGACCCAGTACTTC
d_call: -; j_call: TRBJ2-4; clone_size: -; v_call: TRBV18; cdr3_aa: CASSPPGLAKNIQYF; cdr3_nt: TGTGCCAGCTCACCACCGGGTTTAGCCAAAAACATTCAGTACTTC
d_call: -; j_call: TRBJ2-2; clone_size: -; v_call: TRBV6-5; cdr3_aa: CASSIGPTGELFF; cdr3_nt: TGTGCCAGCAGTATAGGGCCCACCGGGGAGCTGTTTTTT
d_call: -; j_call: TRBJ1-3; clone_size: -; v_call: TRBV10-3; cdr3_aa: CAITGEEGSGNTIYF; cdr3_nt: TGTGCCATCACTGGGGAGGAAGGCTCTGGAAACACCATATATTTT
d_call: -; j_call: TRBJ2-6; clone_size: -; v_call: TRBV28; cdr3_aa: CASSLRLSGANVLTF; cdr3_nt: TGTGCCAGCAGCCTAAGGCTATCTGGGGCCAACGTCCTGACTTTC
d_call: -; j_call: TRBJ2-4; clone_size: -; v_call: TRBV21-1; cdr3_aa: CASSNSPPARAWVAKNIQYF; cdr3_nt: TGTGCCAGCAGCAATAGCCCGCCAGCGAGAGCGTGGGTGGCCAAAAACATTCAGTACTTC
d_call: -; j_call: TRBJ2-7; clone_size: -; v_call: TRBV5-1; cdr3_aa: CASSLPGVTYEQYF; cdr3_nt: TGCGCCAGCAGTTTACCGGGGGTTACCTACGAGCAGTACTTC
d_call: -; j_call: TRBJ2-1; clone_size: -; v_call: TRBV27; cdr3_aa: CASSSLSRSSYNEQFF; cdr3_nt: TGTGCCAGCAGTTCCCTTTCCCGGAGCTCCTACAATGAGCAGTTCTTC
d_call: -; j_call: TRBJ1-2; clone_size: -; v_call: TRBV3-1/TRBV3-2; cdr3_aa: CASSLGGLVYTF; cdr3_nt: TGTGCCAGCAGCCTGGGGGGGCTTGTCTACACCTTC
d_call: TRBD1; j_call: TRBJ2-3; clone_size: -; v_call: TRBV5-1; cdr3_aa: CASSLETGGDITDTQYF; cdr3_nt: TGCGCCAGCAGCTTGGAGACAGGGGGAGATATCACAGATACGCAGTATTTT
d_call: TRBD1; j_call: TRBJ2-7; clone_size: -; v_call: TRBV28; cdr3_aa: CASSLRGQGHHEQYF; cdr3_nt: TGTGCCAGCAGTTTACGGGGACAGGGTCACCACGAGCAGTACTTC
d_call: -; j_call: TRBJ1-5; clone_size: few; v_call: TRBV27; cdr3_aa: CASSLNPRQGSQPQHF; cdr3_nt: TGTGCCAGCAGTTTAAACCCCCGGCAGGGGAGTCAGCCCCAGCATTTT
d_call: -; j_call: TRBJ1-2; clone_size: -; v_call: TRBV7-2; cdr3_aa: CASSPGAGQGYTF; cdr3_nt: TGTGCCAGCAGCCCCGGGGCAGGGCAAGGCTACACCTTC
d_call: -; j_call: TRBJ2-1; clone_size: -; v_call: TRBV19; cdr3_aa: CASTPGSSSYNEQFF; cdr3_nt: TGTGCCAGTACCCCAGGGAGTAGCTCCTACAATGAGCAGTTCTTC
d_call: -; j_call: TRBJ1-2; clone_size: -; v_call: TRBV6-5; cdr3_aa: CASSYNRGVENGYTF; cdr3_nt: TGTGCCAGCAGTTACAATAGGGGCGTTGAGAATGGCTACACCTTC
d_call: TRBD2; j_call: TRBJ2-2; clone_size: -; v_call: TRBV7-2; cdr3_aa: CASSLGSGAGGGTGELFF; cdr3_nt: TGTGCCAGCAGCTTAGGGTCGGGCGCGGGGGGCGGCACCGGGGAGCTGTTTTTT
d_call: -; j_call: TRBJ2-7; clone_size: -; v_call: TRBV12-1; cdr3_aa: CASSNRDRSREQYF; cdr3_nt: TGTGCCAGCAGCAACCGGGACAGAAGCCGAGAGCAGTACTTC
d_call: -; j_call: TRBJ2-5; clone_size: -; v_call: TRBV5-1; cdr3_aa: CASSLMPRESGETQYF; cdr3_nt: TGCGCCAGCAGCTTGATGCCTAGGGAGAGTGGAGAGACCCAGTACTTC
d_call: -; j_call: TRBJ1-5; clone_size: -; v_call: TRBV27; cdr3_aa: CASSLNRDQPQHF; cdr3_nt: TGTGCCAGCAGTTTAAACAGGGATCAGCCCCAGCATTTT
d_call: -; j_call: TRBJ2-5; clone_size: -; v_call: TRBV5-6; cdr3_aa: CASSLVWGSETQYF; cdr3_nt: TGTGCCAGCAGCTTGGTATGGGGTTCAGAGACCCAGTACTTC
d_call: TRBD1; j_call: TRBJ1-1; clone_size: -; v_call: TRBV6-6; cdr3_aa: CASSRYVWDRGTYLNTEAFF; cdr3_nt: TGTGCCAGCAGCCGCTATGTGTGGGACAGGGGGACATATTTGAACACTGAAGCTTTCTTT
d_call: -; j_call: TRBJ2-7; clone_size: -; v_call: TRBV7-2; cdr3_aa: CASSLIPRMSYEQYF; cdr3_nt: TGTGCCAGCAGCTTAATTCCGAGAATGTCCTACGAGCAGTACTTC
d_call: TRBD1; j_call: TRBJ2-5; clone_size: -; v_call: TRBV27; cdr3_aa: CASSFRGQGLETQYF; cdr3_nt: TGTGCCAGCAGTTTCCGGGGACAGGGCCTAGAGACCCAGTACTTC
d_call: TRBD1; j_call: TRBJ1-5; clone_size: -; v_call: TRBV28; cdr3_aa: CASSLGTGVQPQHF; cdr3_nt: TGTGCCAGCAGCCTCGGGACAGGGGTTCAGCCCCAGCATTTT
d_call: TRBD1; j_call: TRBJ1-1; clone_size: -; v_call: TRBV7-8; cdr3_aa: CASSLGQAIEAFF; cdr3_nt: TGTGCCAGCAGCTTGGGACAGGCAATTGAAGCTTTCTTT
d_call: -; j_call: TRBJ2-7; clone_size: -; v_call: TRBV19; cdr3_aa: CASSIDLMAYEQYF; cdr3_nt: TGTGCCAGTAGTATAGACCTCATGGCCTACGAGCAGTACTTC
d_call: TRBD2; j_call: TRBJ2-1; clone_size: -; v_call: TRBV29-1; cdr3_aa: CSVEDIASVWSGGGNEQFF; cdr3_nt: TGCAGCGTTGAAGATATCGCGTCTGTCTGGAGCGGGGGGGGCAATGAGCAGTTCTTC
d_call: TRBD2; j_call: TRBJ2-1; clone_size: -; v_call: TRBV7-2; cdr3_aa: CASSLVRGDYNEQFF; cdr3_nt: TGTGCCAGCAGCTTAGTGCGGGGGGACTACAATGAGCAGTTCTTC
d_call: -; j_call: TRBJ1-2; clone_size: -; v_call: TRBV6-4; cdr3_aa: CASSVLAGPNYGYTF; cdr3_nt: TGTGCCAGCAGTGTACTAGCAGGGCCAAACTATGGCTACACCTTC
d_call: -; j_call: TRBJ2-5; clone_size: once; v_call: TRBV9; cdr3_aa: CASSVGTLGETQYF; cdr3_nt: TGTGCCAGCAGCGTAGGTACTTTAGGAGAGACCCAGTACTTC
d_call: -; j_call: TRBJ2-5; clone_size: -; v_call: TRBV18; cdr3_aa: CASSPYAGKETQYF; cdr3_nt: TGTGCCAGCTCACCATATGCGGGGAAAGAGACCCAGTACTTC
d_call: -; j_call: TRBJ1-2; clone_size: -; v_call: TRBV7-9; cdr3_aa: CASSLGSYGYTF; cdr3_nt: TGTGCCAGCAGCTTGGGCTCCTATGGCTACACCTTC
d_call: -; j_call: TRBJ1-6; clone_size: once; v_call: TRBV7-2; cdr3_aa: CASSSEWDDPGDSPLHF; cdr3_nt: TGTGCCAGCAGCTCTGAGTGGGACGACCCGGGCGATTCACCCCTCCACTTT
d_call: -; j_call: TRBJ2-5; clone_size: -; v_call: TRBV11-2; cdr3_aa: CASSSFRTEGSGETQYF; cdr3_nt: TGTGCCAGCAGCTCCTTCAGGACGGAGGGATCGGGAGAGACCCAGTACTTC
d_call: -; j_call: TRBJ1-2; clone_size: -; v_call: TRBV28; cdr3_aa: CASSADSPYGYTF; cdr3_nt: TGTGCCAGCAGTGCGGACAGCCCTTATGGCTACACCTTC
d_call: TRBD1; j_call: TRBJ2-7; clone_size: -; v_call: TRBV19; cdr3_aa: CASKGQGHGTYEQYF; cdr3_nt: TGTGCCAGTAAGGGACAGGGACACGGGACCTACGAGCAGTACTTC
d_call: -; j_call: TRBJ2-5; clone_size: -; v_call: TRBV3-1/TRBV3-2; cdr3_aa: CASSQVEGRDFQETQYF; cdr3_nt: TGTGCCAGCAGCCAAGTGGAAGGAAGGGACTTCCAAGAGACCCAGTACTTC
d_call: -; j_call: TRBJ2-7; clone_size: -; v_call: TRBV6-5; cdr3_aa: CASSYSQETYEQYF; cdr3_nt: TGTGCCAGCAGTTACTCTCAGGAGACCTACGAGCAGTACTTC
d_call: TRBD1; j_call: TRBJ1-1; clone_size: -; v_call: TRBV9; cdr3_aa: CASSVEPGGRTEAFF; cdr3_nt: TGTGCCAGCAGCGTAGAGCCAGGGGGTCGCACTGAAGCTTTCTTT
d_call: -; j_call: TRBJ2-7; clone_size: -; v_call: TRBV27; cdr3_aa: CASSLSGWNEQYF; cdr3_nt: TGTGCCAGCAGTTTATCCGGCTGGAACGAGCAGTACTTC
d_call: -; j_call: TRBJ1-5; clone_size: once; v_call: TRBV6-5; cdr3_aa: CASSPGTDSNQPQHF; cdr3_nt: TGTGCCAGCAGCCCGGGGACCGATAGCAATCAGCCCCAGCATTTT
d_call: TRBD1; j_call: TRBJ1-2; clone_size: -; v_call: TRBV2; cdr3_aa: CASTRTGSNYGYTF; cdr3_nt: TGTGCCAGCACAAGGACAGGGTCAAACTATGGCTACACCTTC
d_call: -; j_call: TRBJ2-5; clone_size: once; v_call: TRBV7-9; cdr3_aa: CASSLGNPGIQETQYF; cdr3_nt: TGTGCCAGCAGCTTAGGAAATCCGGGGATACAAGAGACCCAGTACTTC
d_call: TRBD2; j_call: TRBJ2-1; clone_size: -; v_call: TRBV3-1/TRBV3-2; cdr3_aa: CASSDGRDGGERNEQFF; cdr3_nt: TGTGCCAGCAGCGACGGGCGCGATGGGGGGGAGCGGAATGAGCAGTTCTTC